This T cell receptor beta chain was sequenced during a study of OX40 agonist ivuxolimab in advanced cancers. Trimming removed 2 bases at V and 8 bases at J, with 18 bases between. Germline V gives CDR1 MDHEN, CDR2 SYDVKM. This CDR3 has 16 residues. Data came from immunoSEQ multiplex PCR; TCRdb stores just in-frame clones and leaves some out. The sample includes roughly 80,000 clones, roughly 87% of them seen just once. This specimen was CD4+ or CD8+ T cells sorted from blood, taken in a trial of the OX40 agonist ivuxolimab. The receptor's source is an adult with an advanced solid tumor such as melanoma, head and neck, liver or kidney cancer. The chain uses TRBV28 and TRBJ1-4, with D possibly TRBD1 on 6 matching bases. The CDR3, as DNA: TGTGCCAGCAGTTTAAGAGCAGGGGCCTCGGGAGAAAAACTGTTTTTT. Translating gives CASSLRAGASGEKLFF.